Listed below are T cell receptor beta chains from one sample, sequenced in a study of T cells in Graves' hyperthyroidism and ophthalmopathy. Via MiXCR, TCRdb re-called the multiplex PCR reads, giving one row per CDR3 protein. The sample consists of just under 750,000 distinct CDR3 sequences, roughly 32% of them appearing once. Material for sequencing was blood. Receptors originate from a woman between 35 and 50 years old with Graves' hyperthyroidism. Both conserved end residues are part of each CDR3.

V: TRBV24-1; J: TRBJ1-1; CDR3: CATSDSGQGRTEAFF
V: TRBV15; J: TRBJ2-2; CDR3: CATSRDQGFTANTGELFF
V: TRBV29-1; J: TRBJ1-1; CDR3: CSSPHPGTGNTEAFF
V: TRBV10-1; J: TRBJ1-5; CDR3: CASSESTVLRDRGGNQPQHF
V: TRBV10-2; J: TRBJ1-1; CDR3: CASSELGDRAFF
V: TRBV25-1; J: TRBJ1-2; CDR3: CASSDPSSLSRDPFYGYTF
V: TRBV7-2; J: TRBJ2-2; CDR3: CASSLVMGNTGELFF
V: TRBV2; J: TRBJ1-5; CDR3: CASRRAGQPQHF
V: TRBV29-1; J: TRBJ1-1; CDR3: CSVGGGGTSTEAFF
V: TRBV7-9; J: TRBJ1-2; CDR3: CASSAAWLGYGYTF
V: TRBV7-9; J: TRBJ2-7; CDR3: CASSFPRDRSYEQYF
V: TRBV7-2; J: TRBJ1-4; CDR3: CASSLERAGGKLFF
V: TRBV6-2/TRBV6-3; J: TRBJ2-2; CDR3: CASSRTHTGELFF
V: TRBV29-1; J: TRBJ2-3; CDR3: CSVDVGPSF
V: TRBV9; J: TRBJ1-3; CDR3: CASSVDRRGTGNTIYF
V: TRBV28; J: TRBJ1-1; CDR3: CASSTGRHTEAFF
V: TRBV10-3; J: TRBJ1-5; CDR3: CAISESLRQASNQPQHF
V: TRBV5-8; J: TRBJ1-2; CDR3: CASSLAQRQGANYGYTF
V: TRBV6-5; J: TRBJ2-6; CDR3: CASSSPLGSGPSGANVLTF
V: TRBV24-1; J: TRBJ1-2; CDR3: CATPDQGAYYGYTF
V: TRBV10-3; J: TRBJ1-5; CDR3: CASSYDPWEDSVSSNQPQHF
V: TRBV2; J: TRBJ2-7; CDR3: CASSAETYGEQYF
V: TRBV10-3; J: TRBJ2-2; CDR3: CAISEPQESNTGELFF
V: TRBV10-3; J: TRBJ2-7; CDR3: CAIADGDRDYEQYF
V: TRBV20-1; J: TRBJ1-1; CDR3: CSARDRGFATEAFF